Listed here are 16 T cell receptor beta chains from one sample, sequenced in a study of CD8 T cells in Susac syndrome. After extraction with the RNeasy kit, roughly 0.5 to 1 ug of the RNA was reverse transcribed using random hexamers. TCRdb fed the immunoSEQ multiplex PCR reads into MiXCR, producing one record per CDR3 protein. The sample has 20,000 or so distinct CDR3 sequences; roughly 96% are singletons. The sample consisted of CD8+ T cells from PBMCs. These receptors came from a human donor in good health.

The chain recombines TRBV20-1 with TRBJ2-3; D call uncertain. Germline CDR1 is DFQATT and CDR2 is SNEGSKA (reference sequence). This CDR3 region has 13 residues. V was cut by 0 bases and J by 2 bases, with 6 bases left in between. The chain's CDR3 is CSARDEVTDTQYF. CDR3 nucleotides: TGCAGTGCTAGAGATGAGGTCACAGATACGCAGTATTTT.

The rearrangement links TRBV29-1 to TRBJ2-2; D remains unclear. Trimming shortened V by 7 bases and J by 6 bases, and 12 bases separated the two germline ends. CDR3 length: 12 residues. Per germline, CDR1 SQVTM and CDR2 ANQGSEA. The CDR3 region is CSARNEAGELFF. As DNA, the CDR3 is TGCAGCGCGCGAAATGAGGCCGGGGAGCTGTTTTTT.

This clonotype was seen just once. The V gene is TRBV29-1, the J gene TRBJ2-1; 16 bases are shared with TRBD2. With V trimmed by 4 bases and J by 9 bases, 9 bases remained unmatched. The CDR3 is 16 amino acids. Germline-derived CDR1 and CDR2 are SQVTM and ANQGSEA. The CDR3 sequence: CSVVRGGTSGRGEQFF. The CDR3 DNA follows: TGCAGCGTTGTGAGGGGAGGGACTAGCGGGAGGGGTGAGCAGTTCTTC.

The CDR3 DNA reads TGTGCCAGCAGCTCGGGGGCTTACACTGAAGCTTTCTTT. Protein: CASSSGAYTEAFF. This chain uses TRBV7-2 with TRBJ1-1, with D perhaps TRBD1 (6 bases). The V gene's germline CDR1 is SGHTA and CDR2 FQGNSA. Between the trimmed V and J ends, which lost 4 bases and 3 bases, there was a span of 9 bases. The CDR3 is 13 amino acids.

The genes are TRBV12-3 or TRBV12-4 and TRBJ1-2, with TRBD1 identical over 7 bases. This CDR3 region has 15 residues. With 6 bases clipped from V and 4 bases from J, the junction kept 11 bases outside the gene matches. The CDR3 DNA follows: TGTGCCAGCAGCTATACAGGGGATCCCGGCTATGGCTACACCTTC. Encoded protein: CASSYTGDPGYGYTF.

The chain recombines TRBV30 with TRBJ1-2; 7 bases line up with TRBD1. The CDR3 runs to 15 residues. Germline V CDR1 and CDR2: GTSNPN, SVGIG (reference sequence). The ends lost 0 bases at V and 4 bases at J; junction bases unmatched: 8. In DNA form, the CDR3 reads TGTGCCTGGAGTGTCGCTAGGGGGCCCCTCTATGGCTACACCTTC. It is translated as CAWSVARGPLYGYTF.

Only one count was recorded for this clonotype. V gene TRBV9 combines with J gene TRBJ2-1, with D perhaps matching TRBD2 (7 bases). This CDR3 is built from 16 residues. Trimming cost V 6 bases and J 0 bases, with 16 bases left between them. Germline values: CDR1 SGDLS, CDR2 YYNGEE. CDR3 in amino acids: CASTEGGEPSYNEQFF. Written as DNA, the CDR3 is TGTGCCAGCACCGAGGGGGGGGAGCCCTCCTACAATGAGCAGTTCTTC.

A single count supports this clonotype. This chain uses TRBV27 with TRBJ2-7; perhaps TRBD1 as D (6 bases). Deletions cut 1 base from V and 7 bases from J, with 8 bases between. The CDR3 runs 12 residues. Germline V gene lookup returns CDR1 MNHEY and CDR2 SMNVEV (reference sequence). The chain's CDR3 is CASSLWGREQYF. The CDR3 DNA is TGTGCCAGCAGTTTATGGGGGCGTGAGCAGTACTTC.

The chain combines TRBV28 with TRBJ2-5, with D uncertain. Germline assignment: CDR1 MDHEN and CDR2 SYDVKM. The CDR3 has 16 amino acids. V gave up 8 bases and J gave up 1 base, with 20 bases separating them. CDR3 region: CASLTWDESFQETQYF. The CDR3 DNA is TGTGCCAGCCTAACCTGGGATGAAAGTTTCCAAGAGACCCAGTACTTC.

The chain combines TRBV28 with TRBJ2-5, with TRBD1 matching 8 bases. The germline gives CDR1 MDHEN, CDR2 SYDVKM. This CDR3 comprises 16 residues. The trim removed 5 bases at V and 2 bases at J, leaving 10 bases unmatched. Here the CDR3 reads CASSPLTGEYQETQYF. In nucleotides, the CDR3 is TGTGCCAGCAGTCCTCTGACAGGGGAGTATCAAGAGACCCAGTACTTC.

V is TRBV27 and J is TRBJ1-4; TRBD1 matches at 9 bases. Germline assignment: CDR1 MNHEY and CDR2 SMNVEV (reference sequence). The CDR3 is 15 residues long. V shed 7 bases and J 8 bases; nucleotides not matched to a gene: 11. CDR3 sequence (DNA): TGTGCCAGCACCCCCTTAAGGGACAGGGTCGAAAAACTGTTTTTT. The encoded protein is CASTPLRDRVEKLFF.

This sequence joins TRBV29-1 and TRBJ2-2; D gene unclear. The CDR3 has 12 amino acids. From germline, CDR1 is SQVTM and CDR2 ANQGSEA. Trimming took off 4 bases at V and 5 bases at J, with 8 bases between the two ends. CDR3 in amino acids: CSVVGPTGELFF. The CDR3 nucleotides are TGCAGCGTTGTTGGTCCGACCGGGGAGCTGTTTTTT.

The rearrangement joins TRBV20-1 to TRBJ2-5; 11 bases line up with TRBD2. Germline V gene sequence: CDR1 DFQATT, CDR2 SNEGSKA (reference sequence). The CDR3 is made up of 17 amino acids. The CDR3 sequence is CSQRGTSGRVWQETQYF. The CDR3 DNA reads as TGCAGCCAAAGAGGCACTAGCGGGAGAGTATGGCAAGAGACCCAGTACTTC.

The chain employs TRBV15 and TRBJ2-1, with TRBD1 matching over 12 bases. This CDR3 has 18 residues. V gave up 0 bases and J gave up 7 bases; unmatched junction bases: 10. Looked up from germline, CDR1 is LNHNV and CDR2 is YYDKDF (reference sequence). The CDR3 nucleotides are TGTGCCACCAGCAGAGATACATATCTGGGACAGGGGGCTAATGAGCAGTTCTTC. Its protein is CATSRDTYLGQGANEQFF.

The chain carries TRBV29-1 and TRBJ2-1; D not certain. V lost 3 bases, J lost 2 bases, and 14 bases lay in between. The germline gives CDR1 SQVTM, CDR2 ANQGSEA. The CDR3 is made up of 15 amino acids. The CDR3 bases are TGCAGCGTTGATTTTAAAAATGGGGCCTACAATGAGCAGTTCTTC. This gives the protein CSVDFKNGAYNEQFF.

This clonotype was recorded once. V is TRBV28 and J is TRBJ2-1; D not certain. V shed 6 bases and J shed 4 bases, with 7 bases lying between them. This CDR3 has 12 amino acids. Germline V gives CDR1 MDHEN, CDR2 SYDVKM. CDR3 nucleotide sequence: TGTGCCAGCAGACCGAATTACAATGAGCAGTTCTTC. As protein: CASRPNYNEQFF.